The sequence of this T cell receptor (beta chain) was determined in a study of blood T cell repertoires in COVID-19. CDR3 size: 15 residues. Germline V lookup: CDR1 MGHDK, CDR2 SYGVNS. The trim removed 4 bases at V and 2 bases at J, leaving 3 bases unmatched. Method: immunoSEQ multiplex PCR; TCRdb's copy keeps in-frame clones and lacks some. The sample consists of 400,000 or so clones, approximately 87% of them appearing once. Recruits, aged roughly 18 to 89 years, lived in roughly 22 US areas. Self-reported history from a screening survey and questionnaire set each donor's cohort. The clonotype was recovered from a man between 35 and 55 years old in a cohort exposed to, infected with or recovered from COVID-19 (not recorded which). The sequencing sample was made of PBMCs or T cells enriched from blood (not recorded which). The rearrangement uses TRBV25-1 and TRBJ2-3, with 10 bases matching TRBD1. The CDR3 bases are TGTGCCAGCAGTGGGGACAGGGGATCCACAGATACGCAGTATTTT. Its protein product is CASSGDRGSTDTQYF.